The 6 T cell receptor beta chains below come from one sample, sequenced in a study of blood T cell repertoires in COVID-19. Method: immunoSEQ multiplex PCR; TCRdb's copy keeps in-frame clones and lacks some. In the table there are 85,000 to 110,000 clones, nearly 90% of which are singletons. The sequenced material came from peripheral blood. These receptors were collected from a man aged 45-60 years in a cohort sampled during active COVID-19.

The rearrangement joins TRBV4-3 to TRBJ1-4; D is ambiguous. Per germline, CDR1 LGHNA and CDR2 YSLEER. There are 15 residues in the CDR3. V was trimmed by 1 base and J by 2 bases, leaving 8 bases between them. For the CDR3, the DNA is TGCGCCAGCAGCCAAGTGAGGGAGACTAATGAAAAACTGTTTTTT. Translating it yields CASSQVRETNEKLFF.

This chain connects TRBV7-2 to TRBJ1-5, with TRBD1 matching over 7 bases. This CDR3 region has 18 residues. Unmatched junction bases numbered 15, after V lost 2 bases and J lost 5 bases. CDR1 and CDR2 (germline): SGHTA, FQGNSA. The CDR3 DNA reads as TGTGCCAGCAGCTTAAGGGACTCGCAGGGGGAAACCCATCAGCCCCAGCATTTT. The encoded protein is CASSLRDSQGETHQPQHF.

The J gene is TRBJ2-5, the V gene TRBV5-8; D perhaps matches TRBD1 (6 bases). This CDR3 spans 15 amino acids. Deletions cut 4 bases from V and 2 bases from J, with 15 bases between. CDR1 SGHTS and CDR2 YDEGEE come from the germline V gene. CDR3 nucleotide sequence: TGTGCCAGCAGCCAGGGGCCAGACCCACAAGAGACCCAGTACTTC. This sequence encodes CASSQGPDPQETQYF.

The chain is built from TRBV10-2 and TRBJ1-3; perhaps TRBD1 as D (6 bases). This CDR3 is built from 14 residues. CDR1 WSHSY and CDR2 SAAADI come from the germline V gene. Trimming cost V 2 bases and J 4 bases, with 9 bases left between them. The CDR3 DNA sequence: TGCGCCAGCAGTGAGACAGGGAGAGGAAACACCATATATTTT. Encoded protein: CASSETGRGNTIYF.

The CDR3 DNA sequence: TGTGCCAGCAGCCAAGACCCAGGGGAGCGGGAAAGGGATGAGCAGTTCTTC. As protein: CASSQDPGERERDEQFF. The chain uses TRBV3-1 (or the pseudogene TRBV3-2) and TRBJ2-1, with a weak D call TRBD2 (7 bases). Trimming took 0 bases from V and 8 from J, leaving 20 bases between them. Germline V gives CDR1 LGHDT, CDR2 YNNKEL (reference sequence). The CDR3 has 17 residues.

The sample holds one count of this clone. The V call is TRBV19, the J call TRBJ1-6; 10 nucleotides agree with TRBD1. V gave up 8 bases and J gave up 10 bases; unmatched junction bases: 5. Per the germline V gene, CDR1 is LNHDA and CDR2 is SQIVND (reference sequence). This CDR3 has 13 amino acids. The CDR3 coding sequence is TGTGCCAGTGGGACAGGGGTCGGGTCACCCCTCCACTTT. Amino acids: CASGTGVGSPLHF.